The clone carrying this TCR beta chain was detected once. Its antigen is not known. Sequencing used immunoSEQ multiplex PCR; TCRdb keeps in-frame clones, though not all of them. The sample holds some 62,000 clones, more than 70% seen once. This sample stems from a study of T cell responses to AZD1222 COVID-19 vaccine. General study results and limits: Baseline serology detected seropositivity in only six AZD1222 recipients. Targeting of unmutated variant regions was reportedly seen in nearly half of spike-specific TCRs.

With V trimmed by 5 bases and J by 5 bases, 5 bases remained unmatched. CDR3 length: 13 residues. The V gene's germline CDR1 is LNHDA and CDR2 SQIVND (reference sequence). The chain combines TRBV19 with TRBJ1-1, with 7 bases that match TRBD1. This sequence originates from an adult in good health. The source material was peripheral blood, sampled on day 0 of AZD1222 vaccination. Here the CDR3 reads CASSASGGTEAFF. As DNA, the CDR3 is TGTGCCAGTAGTGCTTCAGGGGGAACTGAAGCTTTCTTT.